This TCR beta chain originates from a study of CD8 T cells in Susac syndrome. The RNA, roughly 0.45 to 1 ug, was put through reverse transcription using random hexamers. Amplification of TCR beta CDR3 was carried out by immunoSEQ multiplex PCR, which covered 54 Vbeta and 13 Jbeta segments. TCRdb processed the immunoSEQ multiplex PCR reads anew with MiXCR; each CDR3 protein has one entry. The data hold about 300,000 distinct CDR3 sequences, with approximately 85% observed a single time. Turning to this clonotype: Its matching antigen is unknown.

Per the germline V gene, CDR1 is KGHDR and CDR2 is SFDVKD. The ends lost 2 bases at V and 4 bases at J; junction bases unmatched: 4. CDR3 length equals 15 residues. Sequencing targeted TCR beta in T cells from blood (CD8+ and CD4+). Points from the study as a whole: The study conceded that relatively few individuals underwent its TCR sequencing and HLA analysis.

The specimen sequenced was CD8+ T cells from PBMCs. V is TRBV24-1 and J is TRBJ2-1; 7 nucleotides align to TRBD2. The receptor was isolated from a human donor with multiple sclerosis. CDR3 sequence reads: CATSDWGGSYNEQFF. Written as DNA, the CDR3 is TGTGCCACCAGTGATTGGGGGGGATCTTACAATGAGCAGTTCTTC.